This T cell receptor beta chain was profiled in a study of regulatory T cells in long-lasting Graves disease. Study observations and caveats: Persistent disease was characterized by preferential usage of TRBV28, TRBJ1-2 and TRBJ2-5.

CDR3 length equals 16 residues. Germline CDR1 and CDR2: MNHEY and SMNVEV (reference sequence). Unmatched junction bases numbered 5, after V lost 2 bases and J lost 0 bases. In building TCR beta libraries, iRepertoire HTBI primers were used together with Arm-PCR of CDR3 regions. TCRdb passed the multiplex PCR reads through MiXCR, listing each CDR3 protein once. The sample shows over 500,000 distinct CDR3 sequences, around 16% of them seen only once. As for this clonotype: The antigen remains undetermined.

The time point is: newly diagnosed GD, antithyroid drugs for less than 3 months. RNA from PBMCs was the source of the TCR library. These data were likewise used in another study, on T cells in Graves' hyperthyroidism and ophthalmopathy. As that report states: Uncontrolled infection, other autoimmune disease, pregnancy or lactation disqualified patients from enrolment. An initial round of RT-PCR targeting the TCR CDR3 relied on the HTBI primer set.

The V and J genes are TRBV27 and TRBJ1-1, with TRBD1 identical over 8 bases. The sequencing used peripheral blood mononuclear cells (PBMCs), collected at new diagnosis, from a patient treated with antithyroid drugs. The sequence was collected from a man between 18 and 35 years old with Graves disease. The CDR3 protein is CASSLVQGAMNTEAFF. The DNA of the CDR3 is TGTGCCAGCAGTTTAGTGCAGGGGGCAATGAACACTGAAGCTTTCTTT.